These T cell receptor beta chains were read from a single sample in a study of control samples from healthy donors and cancer patients. This table comes from immunoSEQ multiplex PCR, and its TCRdb copy is limited to in-frame clones, with some not included. The table lists tens of thousands of clones, roughly 89% of them singletons. Sample: blood. Receptors were obtained from a man aged 25 to 40 in good health. The CDR3 runs from the conserved cysteine through the conserved F or W. D genes are given only for firm matches. The size entry is marked missing in some rows and otherwise reads once, few, many or a size class.

v_call	d_call	j_call	clone_size	cdr3_length	cdr3_aa	cdr3_nt
TRBV12-5	TRBD1	TRBJ1-2	NA	15	CASGLETGAGYGYTF	TGTGCTAGTGGTTTGGAGACAGGGGCAGGCTATGGCTACACCTTC
TRBV6-5	NA	TRBJ1-1	NA	13	CASSSTTNTEAFF	TGTGCCAGCAGTTCGACAACGAACACTGAAGCTTTCTTT
TRBV18	NA	TRBJ2-2	NA	15	CASSPPEGPTGELFF	TGTGCCAGCTCACCTCCCGAGGGTCCCACCGGGGAGCTGTTTTTT
TRBV30	NA	TRBJ2-3	NA	19	CAWSLPSPLGKYGTDTQYF	TGTGCCTGGAGCCTACCGTCCCCTCTAGGGAAATACGGGACAGATACGCAGTATTTT
TRBV7-9	NA	TRBJ1-1	NA	18	CAITNDGGHPLMNTEAFF	TGTGCCATCACGAACGACGGGGGACACCCACTAATGAACACTGAAGCTTTCTTT
TRBV7-9	NA	TRBJ2-2	once	16	CASQVGAGANTGELFF	TGTGCCAGCCAAGTAGGGGCAGGAGCGAACACCGGGGAGCTGTTTTTT
TRBV10-3	NA	TRBJ2-7	NA	15	CAISGTPEERGEQYF	TGTGCCATCAGTGGGACTCCCGAGGAACGGGGCGAGCAGTACTTC
TRBV6-2/TRBV6-3	NA	TRBJ2-7	NA	14	CASSYQGPGTEQYF	TGTGCCAGCAGCTATCAGGGGCCCGGAACCGAGCAGTACTTC
TRBV5-4	NA	TRBJ1-2	NA	12	CASSSQEAVYTF	TGTGCCAGCAGCTCCCAAGAAGCCGTCTACACCTTC
TRBV5-6	NA	TRBJ1-5	once	14	CASSFPGDNQPQHF	TGTGCCAGCAGCTTCCCTGGAGATAATCAGCCCCAGCATTTT
TRBV14	TRBD1	TRBJ2-3	NA	17	CASSQGIPRGPADTQYF	TGTGCCAGCAGCCAAGGAATTCCCAGGGGGCCGGCAGATACGCAGTATTTT
TRBV11-2	NA	TRBJ1-1	NA	17	CASSSLRISHMNTEAFF	TGTGCCAGCAGCTCTTTGAGGATATCCCACATGAACACTGAAGCTTTCTTT
TRBV7-3	NA	TRBJ2-2	NA	15	CASSARGVGTGELFF	TGTGCCAGCAGCGCCAGGGGAGTGGGCACCGGGGAGCTGTTTTTT
TRBV10-3	TRBD1	TRBJ2-7	NA	12	CAISGTGNEQYF	TGTGCCATCAGTGGGACAGGGAACGAGCAGTACTTC
TRBV27	NA	TRBJ2-7	NA	15	CASSLERPDTYEQYF	TGTGCCAGCAGTTTAGAACGGCCGGACACCTACGAGCAGTACTTC
TRBV29-1	NA	TRBJ1-2	NA	13	CSVEPPDTRGYTF	TGCAGCGTTGAGCCGCCGGACACCCGGGGCTACACCTTC
TRBV3-1/TRBV3-2	NA	TRBJ2-5	once	16	CASSPAGRAGRETQYF	TGTGCCAGCAGCCCGGCGGGGCGGGCAGGCAGGGAGACCCAGTACTTC
TRBV14	NA	TRBJ1-4	once	16	CASSHGTGLSNEKLFF	TGTGCCAGCAGCCACGGGACTGGGCTATCTAATGAAAAACTGTTTTTT
TRBV4-1	TRBD1	TRBJ2-2	NA	17	CASSPGQAPLWTGELFF	TGCGCCAGCAGCCCCGGACAGGCACCCCTGTGGACCGGGGAGCTGTTTTTT
TRBV2	NA	TRBJ2-3	NA	11	CASSDWGTQYF	TGTGCCAGCAGTGATTGGGGTACGCAGTATTTT
TRBV19	TRBD1	TRBJ2-7	NA	14	CASSTGTGMDEQYF	TGTGCCAGTAGTACCGGGACAGGGATGGACGAGCAGTACTTC
TRBV27	NA	TRBJ2-7	NA	16	CASSWGPPGQVYEQYF	TGTGCCAGCAGTTGGGGCCCCCCGGGACAAGTCTACGAGCAGTACTTC
TRBV18	NA	TRBJ2-2	NA	13	CASSPQETGELFF	TGTGCCAGCTCACCACAGGAGACGGGGGAGCTGTTTTTT
TRBV3-1/TRBV3-2	TRBD1	TRBJ2-7	NA	13	CASSFRTGGEQYF	TGTGCCAGCAGCTTTAGGACAGGGGGCGAGCAGTACTTC
TRBV2	NA	TRBJ1-5	NA	16	CASRARGRGGNQPQHF	TGTGCCAGCAGAGCACGGGGGCGAGGTGGCAATCAGCCCCAGCATTTT
TRBV4-2	NA	TRBJ1-5	NA	15	CASSQVSGDYQPQHF	TGTGCCAGCAGCCAAGTAAGCGGAGACTATCAGCCCCAGCATTTT
TRBV7-9	NA	TRBJ1-3	NA	16	CASSLVGAISGNTIYF	TGTGCCAGCAGCTTAGTTGGGGCTATCTCTGGAAACACCATATATTTT